This T cell receptor beta chain is from a study of T cell responses to AZD1222 COVID-19 vaccine. Study outcomes and limitations: Without day 14 samples, only post-peak T cell repertoires were studied. Baseline serostatus was positive in only a handful of AZD1222 recipients. Along spike, vaccine-associated CD4 TCRs were found throughout, with dominance at 160-218 and 743-854.

As regards this clone: Antigen: not known.

The V and J ends lost 4 bases and 6 bases respectively, with 7 bases between them. Germline V gene lookup returns CDR1 SGHNT and CDR2 YENEEA. CDR3 length equals 12 residues. This table comes from immunoSEQ multiplex PCR, and its TCRdb copy is limited to in-frame clones, with some not included. The data show about 97,000 clones, 70% to 90% seen once. The sequences come from peripheral blood, collected on day 0 of AZD1222 vaccination. The receptor was derived from an adult in good health. The V call is TRBV11-3, the J call TRBJ1-3; D uncertain. The CDR3 spells CASSSEENTIYF. The CDR3 DNA reads TGTGCCAGCAGCTCGGAGGAAAACACCATATATTTT.